This TCR beta chain was documented in a study of identical twins (dated by TCRdb to 2015 to 2016). With regard to the full study: TCR alpha and beta repertoires from monozygotic twins, unrelated adults of various ages and cord blood were deep-sequenced to test whether fetal clonotypes persist. To rule out contamination, replicate twin experiments were performed at different times with different library preparation protocols.

Library method: 5' RACE. The sample was run on an Illumina HiSeq 2000. Template switching introduced a universal primer binding site; the final cDNA contained a unique molecular identifier, enabling accurate counting of TCR cDNA molecules. First-strand cDNA for TCR alpha and beta chains was synthesized from specific primers in the conserved constant-segment region. To control for contamination, every cDNA library carried two barcodes: a SMART-Mk sample barcode plus Illumina barcodes. TruSeq adapter sequences and Illumina sample barcodes were added in two successive PCR steps. The Illumina HiSeq platform was used with custom primers to sequence TCR alpha and beta cDNA libraries. The published analysis was carried out like this. Raw reads were processed with MiGEC to extract unique molecular identifiers, and MiXCR was used to determine CDR3 positions. For each individual, recombination models were inferred using an EM algorithm with the repgenHMM and IGoR tools. Shared clonotype analysis was performed with the tcR package in R, normalizing sharing by the product of cloneset sizes. To study raw recombination free of thymic and clonal selection effects, out-of-frame nonproductive sequences were analyzed. TCRdb ran its own pipeline on the public reads, namely fastp trimming at Q25 and MiXCR clone calling, and kept in-frame beta chains. Rows with one shared CDR3 protein collapse into an entry with the most common genes and DNA. The V and J calls and clone size are TCRdb's, not the authors'. Counted in this sample were about 690,000 distinct CDR3 sequences; around 6.1% of them appeared once. The ten largest account for under 2% of the sample.

The CDR3 runs 12 amino acids, cysteine and phenylalanine included. Only the CDR3 region is kept as DNA, spanning 36 bases read in frame from base 1. V is reduced by 8 bases and J by 4 bases, leaving a spacing of 9 bases between them. Only healthy Caucasian donors were included. The researchers also sequenced three unrelated adults who were not twins: a male aged 18 to 30, a male aged 50 to 59, and a female aged 50 to 59. Miltenyi CD45RO+ enrichment and human naive T-cell isolation kits were used to isolate memory (CD45RO+) and naive T cells from PBMC. The full study reports these points: Because the same donors could not be followed over many years, the conclusions depended on cross-sectional statistical analysis. In beta out-of-frame sequences, excess twin sharing was weaker, because having fewer shared sequences lowered the signal-to-noise ratio. Recombination models systematically underestimated out-of-frame TCR alpha sharing in monozygotic twins but agreed with sharing between unrelated individuals. Compared with coincidental sharing between unrelated individuals, out-of-frame TCR alpha sequences shared between twins showed an excess of sequences with low generation probability. Abundant cord blood beta clonotypes carried fewer insertions; young adult naive repertoires showed a weaker similar trend, while memory repertoires showed none. Invariant T cells such as MAIT and iNKT could partly confound zero-insertion analyses, although diverse VJ usage argued against such confounding for most clonotypes.

In this sample, this clonotype turned up many times. Its antigen remains unidentified. Base qualities are not recorded, but no much larger clone differs from it by a single base. This receptor was obtained from a man aged 18-30 years in good health. The V and J segments used are TRBV12-3 or TRBV12-4 and TRBJ1-3; the D gene is perhaps TRBD1, on 5 matching bases. The sequencing input was naive T cells sorted from blood. According to the study, the label for this sample's cell subset or site signals: cells isolated with a human naive T-cell isolation kit. CDR3 sequence: CASSGLGNTIYF. Here is the DNA: TGTGCCAGCTCGGGGCTGGGAAACACCATATATTTT.